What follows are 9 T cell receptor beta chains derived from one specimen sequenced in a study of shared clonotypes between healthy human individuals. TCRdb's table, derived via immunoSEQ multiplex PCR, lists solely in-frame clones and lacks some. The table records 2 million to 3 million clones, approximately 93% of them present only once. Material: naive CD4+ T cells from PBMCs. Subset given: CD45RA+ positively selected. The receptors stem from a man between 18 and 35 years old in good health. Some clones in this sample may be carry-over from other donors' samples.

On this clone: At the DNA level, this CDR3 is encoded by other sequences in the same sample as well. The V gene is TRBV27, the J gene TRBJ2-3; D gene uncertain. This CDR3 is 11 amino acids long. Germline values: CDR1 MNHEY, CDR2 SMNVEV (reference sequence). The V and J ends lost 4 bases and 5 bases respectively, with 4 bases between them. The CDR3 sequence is CASSSRDTQYF. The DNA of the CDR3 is TGTGCCAGCAGTTCTCGAGATACGCAGTATTTT.

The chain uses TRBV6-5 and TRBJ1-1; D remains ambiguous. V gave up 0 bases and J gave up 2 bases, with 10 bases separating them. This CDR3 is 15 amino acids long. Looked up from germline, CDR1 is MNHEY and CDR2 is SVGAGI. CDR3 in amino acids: CASSYSPGTNTEAFF. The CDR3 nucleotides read TGTGCCAGCAGTTACTCTCCAGGCACTAACACTGAAGCTTTCTTT.

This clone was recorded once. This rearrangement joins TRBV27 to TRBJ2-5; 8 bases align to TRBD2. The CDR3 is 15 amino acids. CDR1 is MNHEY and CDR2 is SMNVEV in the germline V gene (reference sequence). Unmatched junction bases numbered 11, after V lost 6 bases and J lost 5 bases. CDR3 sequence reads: CASSGQRGRGETQYF. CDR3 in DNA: TGTGCCAGCAGCGGCCAGCGGGGGCGAGGGGAGACCCAGTACTTC.

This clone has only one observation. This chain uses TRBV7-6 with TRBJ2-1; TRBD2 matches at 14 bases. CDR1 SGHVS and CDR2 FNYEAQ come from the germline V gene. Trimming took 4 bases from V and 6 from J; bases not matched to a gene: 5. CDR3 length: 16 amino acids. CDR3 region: CASSSVTSGRGNEQFF. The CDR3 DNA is TGTGCCAGCAGCTCTGTGACTAGCGGGAGGGGCAATGAGCAGTTCTTC.

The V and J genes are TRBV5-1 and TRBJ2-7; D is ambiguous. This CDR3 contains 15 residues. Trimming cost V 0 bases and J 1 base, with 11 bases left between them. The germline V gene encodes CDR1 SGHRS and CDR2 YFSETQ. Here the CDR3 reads CASSLAGRFSYEQYF. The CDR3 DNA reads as TGCGCCAGCAGCTTGGCAGGCCGCTTTTCCTACGAGCAGTACTTC.

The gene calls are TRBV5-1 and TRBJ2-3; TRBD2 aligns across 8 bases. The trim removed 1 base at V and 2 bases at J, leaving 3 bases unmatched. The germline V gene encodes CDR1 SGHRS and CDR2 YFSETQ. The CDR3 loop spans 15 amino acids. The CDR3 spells CASSLTSGHTDTQYF. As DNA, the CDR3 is TGCGCCAGCAGCTTGACTAGCGGCCACACAGATACGCAGTATTTT.

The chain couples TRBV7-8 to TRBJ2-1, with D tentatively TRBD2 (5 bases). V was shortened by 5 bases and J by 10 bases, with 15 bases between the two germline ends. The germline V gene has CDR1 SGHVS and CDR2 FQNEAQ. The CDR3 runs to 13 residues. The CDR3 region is CASSPRTVREQFF. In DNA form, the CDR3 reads TGTGCCAGCAGCCCCCGGACTGTACGCGAGCAGTTCTTC.

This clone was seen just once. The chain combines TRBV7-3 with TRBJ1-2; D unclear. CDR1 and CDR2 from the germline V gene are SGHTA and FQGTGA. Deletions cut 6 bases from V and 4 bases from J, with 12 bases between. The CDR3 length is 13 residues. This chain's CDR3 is CASRSPGSYGYTF. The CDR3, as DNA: TGTGCCAGCAGATCCCCGGGGAGCTATGGCTACACCTTC.

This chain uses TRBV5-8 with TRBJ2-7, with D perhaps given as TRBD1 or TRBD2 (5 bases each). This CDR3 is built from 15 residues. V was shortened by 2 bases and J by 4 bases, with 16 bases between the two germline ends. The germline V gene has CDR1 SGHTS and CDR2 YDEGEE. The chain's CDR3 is CASSFTGTTGYEQYF. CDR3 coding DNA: TGTGCCAGCAGCTTTACCGGGACGACGGGTTACGAGCAGTACTTC. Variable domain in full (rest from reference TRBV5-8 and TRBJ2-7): EAGVTQSPTHLIKTRGQQATLRCSPISGHTSVYWYQQALGLGLQFLLWYDEGEERNRGNFPPRFSGRQFPNYSSELNVNALELEDSALYLCASSFTGTTGYEQYFGPGTRLTVT.